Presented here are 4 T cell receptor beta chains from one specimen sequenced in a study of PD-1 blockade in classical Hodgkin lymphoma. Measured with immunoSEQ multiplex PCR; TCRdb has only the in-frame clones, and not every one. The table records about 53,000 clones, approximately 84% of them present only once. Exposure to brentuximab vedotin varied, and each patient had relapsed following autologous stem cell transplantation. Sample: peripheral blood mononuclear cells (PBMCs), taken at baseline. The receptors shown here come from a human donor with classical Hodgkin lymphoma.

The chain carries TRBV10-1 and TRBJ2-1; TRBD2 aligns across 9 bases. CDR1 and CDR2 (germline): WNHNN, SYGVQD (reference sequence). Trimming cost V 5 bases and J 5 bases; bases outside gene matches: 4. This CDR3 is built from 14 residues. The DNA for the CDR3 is TGCGCCAGCAGTCGCGGGAGGGATAACAATGAGCAGTTCTTC. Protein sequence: CASSRGRDNNEQFF.

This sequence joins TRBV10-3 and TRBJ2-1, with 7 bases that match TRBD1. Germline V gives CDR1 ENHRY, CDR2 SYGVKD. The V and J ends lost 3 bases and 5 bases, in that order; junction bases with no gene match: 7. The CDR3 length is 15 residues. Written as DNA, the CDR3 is TGTGCCATCAGTGAACAGGGGATTGGAAACAATGAGCAGTTCTTC. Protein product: CAISEQGIGNNEQFF.

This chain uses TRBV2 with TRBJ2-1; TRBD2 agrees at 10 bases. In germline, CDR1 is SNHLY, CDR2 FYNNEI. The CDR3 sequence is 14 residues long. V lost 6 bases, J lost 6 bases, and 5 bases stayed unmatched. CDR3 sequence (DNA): TGTGCCAGCAGGGGGACTAGCGAGGTCAATGAGCAGTTCTTC. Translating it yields CASRGTSEVNEQFF. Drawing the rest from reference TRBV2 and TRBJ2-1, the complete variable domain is EPEVTQTPSHQVTQMGQEVILRCVPISNHLYFYWYRQILGQKVEFLVSFYNNEISEKSEIFDDQFSVERPDGSNFTLKIRSTKLEDSAMYFCASRGTSEVNEQFFGPGTRLTVL.

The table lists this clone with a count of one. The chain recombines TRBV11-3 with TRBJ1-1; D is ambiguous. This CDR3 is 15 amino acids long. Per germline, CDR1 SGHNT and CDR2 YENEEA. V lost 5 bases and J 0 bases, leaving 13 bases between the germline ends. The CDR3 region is CASSPVGSMNTEAFF. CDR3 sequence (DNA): TGTGCCAGCAGCCCAGTTGGCAGTATGAACACTGAAGCTTTCTTT.